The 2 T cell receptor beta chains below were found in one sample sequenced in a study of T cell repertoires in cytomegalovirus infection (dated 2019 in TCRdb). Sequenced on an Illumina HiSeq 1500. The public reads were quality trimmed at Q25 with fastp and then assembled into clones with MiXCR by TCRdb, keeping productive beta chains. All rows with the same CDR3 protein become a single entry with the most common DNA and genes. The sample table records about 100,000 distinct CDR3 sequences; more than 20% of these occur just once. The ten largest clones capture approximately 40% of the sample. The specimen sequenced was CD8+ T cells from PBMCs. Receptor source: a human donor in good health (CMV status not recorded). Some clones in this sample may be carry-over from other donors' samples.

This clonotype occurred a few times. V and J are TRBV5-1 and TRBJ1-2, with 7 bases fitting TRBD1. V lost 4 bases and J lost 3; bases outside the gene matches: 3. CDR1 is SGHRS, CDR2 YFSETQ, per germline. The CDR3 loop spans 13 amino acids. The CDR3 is CASSTGTDYGYTF. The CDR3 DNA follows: TGCGCCAGCAGCACGGGGACAGACTATGGCTACACCTTC.

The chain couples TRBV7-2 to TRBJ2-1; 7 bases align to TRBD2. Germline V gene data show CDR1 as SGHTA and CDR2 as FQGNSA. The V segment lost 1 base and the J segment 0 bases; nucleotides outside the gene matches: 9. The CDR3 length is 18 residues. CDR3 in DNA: TGTGCCAGCAGCTTAGGGGTAGCGGGCCCAAGCTCCTACAATGAGCAGTTCTTC. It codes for CASSLGVAGPSSYNEQFF.